This record concerns one T cell receptor beta chain sequence. Other DNA sequences in this specimen translate into the identical CDR3. The ends were cut back, 2 bases at V and 3 bases at J, with 8 bases in the middle. This CDR3 has 13 amino acids. The V gene's germline CDR1 is LGHDT and CDR2 YNNKEL (reference sequence). TCRdb keeps only in-frame clones here, not all; method: immunoSEQ multiplex PCR. Altogether around 300,000 clones are present, 80% to 95% being singletons, with the ten largest covering around 6.8%. This sample stems from a study of blood T cell repertoires in COVID-19. The receptor was isolated from a woman in her 30s with COVID-19, enrolled during active disease. Input material: peripheral blood. The rearrangement joins TRBV3-1 (or the pseudogene TRBV3-2) to TRBJ2-7; no clear D gene. In nucleotides, the CDR3 is TGTGCCAGCAGCCAACGTTCAGGCTACGAGCAGTACTTC. Translating it yields CASSQRSGYEQYF.